This T cell receptor (beta chain) was identified in a study of CD8+ T cells in alopecia areata. Study observations and caveats: Lesional scalp exceeded normal scalp in clonality, especially in alopecia totalis/universalis. Scalp sample sequencing also detects resident alphabeta T cells of normal skin.

Extraction and reverse transcription of RNA yielded cDNA as the sequencing template. Some clones are missing from TCRdb's copy, which holds only in-frame ones; the method was immunoSEQ multiplex PCR. The table has about 34,000 clones, 55% seen once. Lesional scalp punch biopsies and peripheral blood came from alopecia areata patients. Cell sorting on a FACSAria was used to separate CD4+ and CD8+ T cells from the PBMCs. A note on this clone: Its target is unknown.

Germline-derived CDR1 and CDR2 are GTSNPN and SVGIG (reference sequence). J was trimmed by 11 bases and V by 3 bases; bases with no gene match: 10. CDR3 size: 14 residues. Sample: NKG2D-high CD8+ T cells sorted from blood. The V gene is TRBV30, the J gene TRBJ2-5, with 12 bases identical to TRBD2. This clonotype originated in a human donor with alopecia areata. DNA of the CDR3: TGTGCCTGGAGAAGACTAGCGGGAGCATGGGAGCAGTACTTC. Translation: CAWRRLAGAWEQYF.